The next 8 T cell receptor beta chains were all read from a single sample in a study of blood T cells in healthy people across ages. A second PCR, run for roughly 6 to 11 cycles, used a sample-barcoded 5' primer plus a J-beta primer mix. Via MiXCR, TCRdb re-called the 5' RACE reads, giving one row per CDR3 protein. The data show around 1,500,000 distinct CDR3 sequences, over 25% seen once. Sequencing input: blood. The source is a woman between 25 and 40 years old in good health.

The table lists this clonotype with many counts. CDR3 sequence: CASSRRQGGGDIQYF. The CDR3 bases are TGTGCCAGCAGCCGCCGACAGGGGGGAGGAGACATTCAGTACTTC. The V and J genes are TRBV5-6 and TRBJ2-4; 9 nucleotides agree with TRBD1. The CDR3 extends over 15 amino acids. The V gene end was trimmed by 4 bases and the J gene end by 8 bases; junction bases not matched to a gene: 10. The germline CDR1 and CDR2 sequences are SGHDT and YYEEEE.

This clonotype was observed many times. This rearrangement joins TRBV12-3 or TRBV12-4 to TRBJ2-1; D ambiguous. Deletions cut 10 bases from V and 2 bases from J, with 12 bases between. The CDR3 covers 13 residues. This CDR3 is CANRRTPYNEQFF. The CDR3 nucleotides read TGTGCCAACCGACGTACACCCTACAATGAGCAGTTCTTC.

This clonotype was picked up a small number of times. The chain combines TRBV29-1 with TRBJ2-7; D unclear. The germline V and J ends were trimmed by 5 bases and 5 bases, with 7 bases remaining between them. The CDR3 extends over 10 amino acids. Germline CDR1 is SQVTM and CDR2 is ANQGSEA. In DNA, the CDR3 is TGCAGCGTTCCCTTGAACGAGCAGTACTTC. Protein product: CSVPLNEQYF.

This clonotype was seen a few times. The rearrangement uses TRBV28 and TRBJ2-1; D may be TRBD2 (6 bases). CDR1 and CDR2 (germline): MDHEN, SYDVKM. The CDR3 runs 12 residues. V lost 10 bases to trimming and J lost 1 base, with 8 bases between them. CDR3 DNA: TGTGCCACGGGGGTATCCTACAATGAGCAGTTCTTC. Translated, it gives CATGVSYNEQFF.

A few counts support this clonotype. The V and J genes are TRBV29-1 and TRBJ2-2, with 14 bases fitting TRBD2. The CDR3 covers 15 residues. V lost 6 bases and J lost 6; bases outside the gene matches: 6. Germline V gives CDR1 SQVTM, CDR2 ANQGSEA. The CDR3 here is CSVGTSGSRSGELFF. In nucleotides, the CDR3 is TGCAGCGTGGGGACTAGCGGGAGTCGTTCCGGGGAGCTGTTTTTT.

This chain links TRBV24-1 with TRBJ2-1, with D perhaps TRBD2 (6 bases). CDR1 is KGHDR and CDR2 is SFDVKD in the germline V gene. Trimming left V 1 base short and J 10 bases short, with 10 bases between. The CDR3 extends over 13 amino acids. CDR3 sequence reads: CATSDFLAGEQFF. The CDR3, as DNA: TGTGCCACCAGTGATTTTCTGGCGGGAGAGCAGTTCTTC.

This clonotype occurred a few times. The V gene is TRBV7-9, the J gene TRBJ2-4, with 10 bases that match TRBD2. With 1 base clipped from V and 0 bases from J, the junction kept 9 bases outside the gene matches. CDR1 and CDR2 (germline): SEHNR, FQNEAQ (reference sequence). The CDR3 is 19 amino acids. The CDR3, as DNA: TGTGCCAGCAGCTTAGACCTAACTAGCGGGGTACTAGCCAAAAACATTCAGTACTTC. Translated, it gives CASSLDLTSGVLAKNIQYF.

In the case of this clonotype: A junction boundary mismatches the germline segment, possibly from a read error. J is TRBJ2-5 and V is TRBV28, with a tentative D call TRBD1 (6 bases). This CDR3 has 19 residues. CDR1 and CDR2 (germline): MDHEN, SYDVKM. CDR3 DNA: TGTGCCAGCAGTTTCACAGGGATTCGTGGCGGCGAATACCAAGAGACCCACTACTTC. Translating gives CASSFTGIRGGEYQETHYF.